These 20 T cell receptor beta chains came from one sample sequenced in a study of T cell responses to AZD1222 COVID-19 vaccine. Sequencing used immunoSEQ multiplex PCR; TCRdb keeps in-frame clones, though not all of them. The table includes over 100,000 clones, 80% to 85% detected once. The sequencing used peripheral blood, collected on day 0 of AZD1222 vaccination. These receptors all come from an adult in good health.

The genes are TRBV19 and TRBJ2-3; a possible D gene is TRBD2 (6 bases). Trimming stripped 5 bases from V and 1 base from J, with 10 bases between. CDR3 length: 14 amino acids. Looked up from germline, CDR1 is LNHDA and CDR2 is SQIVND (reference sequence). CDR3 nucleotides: TGTGCCAGTAGTCCCGGGGGACGCACAGATACGCAGTATTTT. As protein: CASSPGGRTDTQYF.

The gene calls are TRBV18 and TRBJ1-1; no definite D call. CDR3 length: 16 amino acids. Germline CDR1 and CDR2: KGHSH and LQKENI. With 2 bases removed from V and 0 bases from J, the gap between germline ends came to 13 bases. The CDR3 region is CASSPARSVMNTEAFF. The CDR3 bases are TGTGCCAGCTCACCAGCCCGATCAGTAATGAACACTGAAGCTTTCTTT. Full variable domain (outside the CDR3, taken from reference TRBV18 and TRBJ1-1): NAGVMQNPRHLVRRRGQEARLRCSPMKGHSHVYWYRQLPEEGLKFMVYLQKENIIDESGMPKERFSAEFPKEGPSILRIQQVVRGDSAAYFCASSPARSVMNTEAFFGQGTRLTVV.

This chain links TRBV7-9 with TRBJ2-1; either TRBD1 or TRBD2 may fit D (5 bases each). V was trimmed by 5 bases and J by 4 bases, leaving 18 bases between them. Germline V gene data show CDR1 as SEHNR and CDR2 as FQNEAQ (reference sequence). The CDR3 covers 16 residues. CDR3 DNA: TGTGCCAGCAGCGCGTCGTCCGGGACCGCTTACAATGAGCAGTTCTTC. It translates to CASSASSGTAYNEQFF.

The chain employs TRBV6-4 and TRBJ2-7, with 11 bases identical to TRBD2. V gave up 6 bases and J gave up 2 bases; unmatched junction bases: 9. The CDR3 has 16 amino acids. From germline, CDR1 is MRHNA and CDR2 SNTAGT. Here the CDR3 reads CASSPLAGVLTYEQYF. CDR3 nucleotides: TGTGCCAGCAGCCCACTAGCGGGAGTCCTGACCTACGAGCAGTACTTC.

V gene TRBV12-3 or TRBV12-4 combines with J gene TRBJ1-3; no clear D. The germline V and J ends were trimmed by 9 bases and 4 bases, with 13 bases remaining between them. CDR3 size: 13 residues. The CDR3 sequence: CASQRISGNTIYF. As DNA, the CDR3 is TGTGCCAGTCAAAGGATTTCCGGAAACACCATATATTTT.

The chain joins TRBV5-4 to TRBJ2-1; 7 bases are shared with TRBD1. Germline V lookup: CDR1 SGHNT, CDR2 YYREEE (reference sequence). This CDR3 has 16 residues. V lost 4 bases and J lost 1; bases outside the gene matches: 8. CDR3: CASSRHRGESYNEQFF. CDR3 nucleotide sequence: TGTGCCAGCAGCAGACACAGGGGCGAGTCCTACAATGAGCAGTTCTTC.

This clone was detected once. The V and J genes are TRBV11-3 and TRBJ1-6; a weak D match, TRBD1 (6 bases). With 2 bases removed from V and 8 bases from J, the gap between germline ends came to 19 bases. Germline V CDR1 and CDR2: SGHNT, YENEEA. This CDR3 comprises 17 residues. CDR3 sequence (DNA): TGTGCCAGCAGCTTAAAAAGGTCCCGGACAGATTATTCACCCCTCCACTTT. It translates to CASSLKRSRTDYSPLHF.

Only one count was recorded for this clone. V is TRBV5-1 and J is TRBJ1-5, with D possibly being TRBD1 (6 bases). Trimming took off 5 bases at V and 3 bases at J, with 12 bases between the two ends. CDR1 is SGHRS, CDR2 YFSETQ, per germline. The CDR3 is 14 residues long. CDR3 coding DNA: TGCGCCAGCAGGCCCGACAGGCACAATCAGCCCCAGCATTTT. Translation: CASRPDRHNQPQHF. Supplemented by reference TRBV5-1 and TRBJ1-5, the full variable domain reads KAGVTQTPRYLIKTRGQQVTLSCSPISGHRSVSWYQQTPGQGLQFLFEYFSETQRNKGNFPGRFSGRQFSNSRSEMNVSTLELGDSALYLCASRPDRHNQPQHFGDGTRLSIL.

CDR3 in amino acids: CASRRGQSPGNTIYF. CDR3 in DNA: TGTGCCAGTAGACGTGGACAGAGCCCTGGAAACACCATATATTTT. The chain recombines TRBV19 with TRBJ1-3; the D gene is possibly TRBD1 (6 bases). The germline CDR1 and CDR2 sequences are LNHDA and SQIVND (reference sequence). This CDR3 is built from 15 residues. With 6 bases removed from V and 2 bases from J, the gap between germline ends came to 14 bases.

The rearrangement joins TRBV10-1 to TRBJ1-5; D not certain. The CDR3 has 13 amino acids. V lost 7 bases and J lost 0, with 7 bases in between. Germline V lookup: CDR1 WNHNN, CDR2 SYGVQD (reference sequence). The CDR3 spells CASITASNQPQHF. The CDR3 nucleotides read TGCGCCAGCATCACGGCTAGCAATCAGCCCCAGCATTTT.

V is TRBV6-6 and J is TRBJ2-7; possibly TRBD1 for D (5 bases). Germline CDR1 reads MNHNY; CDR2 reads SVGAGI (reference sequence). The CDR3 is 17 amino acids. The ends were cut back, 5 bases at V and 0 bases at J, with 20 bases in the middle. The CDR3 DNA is TGTGCCAGCAGTCCCTCGGTCTCAGGGCTCAGCTCCTACGAGCAGTACTTC. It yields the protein CASSPSVSGLSSYEQYF.

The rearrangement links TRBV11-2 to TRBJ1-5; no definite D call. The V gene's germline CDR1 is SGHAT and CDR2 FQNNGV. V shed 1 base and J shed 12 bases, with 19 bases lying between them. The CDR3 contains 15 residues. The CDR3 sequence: CASSLGSNGDRLQHF. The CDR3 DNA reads TGTGCCAGCAGCTTAGGATCAAACGGGGATCGGCTCCAGCATTTT. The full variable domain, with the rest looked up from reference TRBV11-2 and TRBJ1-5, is EAGVAQSPRYKIIEKRQSVAFWCNPISGHATLYWYQQILGQGPKLLIQFQNNGVVDDSQLPKDRFSAERLKGVDSTLKIQPAKLEDSAVYLCASSLGSNGDRLQHFGDGTRLSIL.

The CDR3 DNA reads TGCAGTGCTAGTCGGGCTAGCGGGATGTCAGATACGCAGTATTTT. Its translation: CSASRASGMSDTQYF. The chain joins TRBV20-1 to TRBJ2-3; 9 bases agree with TRBD2. Germline V gene data show CDR1 as DFQATT and CDR2 as SNEGSKA (reference sequence). J lost 4 bases, V lost 3 bases, and 8 bases had no gene match. The CDR3 runs 15 residues.

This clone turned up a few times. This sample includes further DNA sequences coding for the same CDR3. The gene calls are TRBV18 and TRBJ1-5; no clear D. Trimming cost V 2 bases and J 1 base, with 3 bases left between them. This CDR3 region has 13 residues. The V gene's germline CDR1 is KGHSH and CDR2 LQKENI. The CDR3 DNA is TGTGCCAGCTCACCAGACAGCAATCAGCCCCAGCATTTT. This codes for CASSPDSNQPQHF.

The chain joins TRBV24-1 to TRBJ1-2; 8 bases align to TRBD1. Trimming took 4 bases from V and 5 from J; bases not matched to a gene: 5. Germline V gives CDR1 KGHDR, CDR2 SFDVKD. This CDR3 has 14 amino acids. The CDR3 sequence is CATSDPDREYGYTF. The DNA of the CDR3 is TGTGCCACCAGTGACCCGGACAGGGAATATGGCTACACCTTC.

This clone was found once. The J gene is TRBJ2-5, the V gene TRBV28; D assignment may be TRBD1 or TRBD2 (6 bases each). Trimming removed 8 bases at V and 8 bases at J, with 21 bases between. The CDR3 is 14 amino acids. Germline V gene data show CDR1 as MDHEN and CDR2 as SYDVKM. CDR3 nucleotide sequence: TGTGCCAGCGGATTAGGAGGGACAAGAGAAACCCAGTACTTC. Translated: CASGLGGTRETQYF.

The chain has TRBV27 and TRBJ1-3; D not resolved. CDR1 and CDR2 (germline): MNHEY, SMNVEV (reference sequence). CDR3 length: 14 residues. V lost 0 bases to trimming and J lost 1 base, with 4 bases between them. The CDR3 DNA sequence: TGTGCCAGCAGTTTATCCCGGTCTGGAAACACCATATATTTT. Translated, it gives CASSLSRSGNTIYF.

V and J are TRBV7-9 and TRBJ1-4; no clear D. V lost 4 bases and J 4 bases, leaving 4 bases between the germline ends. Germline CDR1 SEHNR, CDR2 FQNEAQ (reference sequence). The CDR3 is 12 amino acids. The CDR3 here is CASSSYNEKLFF. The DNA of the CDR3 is TGTGCCAGCAGCTCCTATAATGAAAAACTGTTTTTT.

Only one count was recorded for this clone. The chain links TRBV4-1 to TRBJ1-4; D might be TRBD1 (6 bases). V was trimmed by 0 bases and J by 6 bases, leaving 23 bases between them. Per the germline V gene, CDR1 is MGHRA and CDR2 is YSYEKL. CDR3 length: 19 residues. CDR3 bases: TGCGCCAGCAGCCAAGAAGTCCGGCCAGGTAGTGAGGGGGATGAAAAACTGTTTTTT. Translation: CASSQEVRPGSEGDEKLFF.

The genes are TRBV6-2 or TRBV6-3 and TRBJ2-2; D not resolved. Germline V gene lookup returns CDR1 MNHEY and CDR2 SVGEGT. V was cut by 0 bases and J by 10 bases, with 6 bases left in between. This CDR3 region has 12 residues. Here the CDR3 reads CASSYSELELFF. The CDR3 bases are TGTGCCAGCAGTTACTCAGAGCTGGAGCTGTTTTTT.